The entry below describes one TCR beta chain. Its antigen is as yet unknown. Data came from immunoSEQ multiplex PCR; TCRdb stores just in-frame clones and leaves some out. The sample holds tens of thousands of clones, around 77% seen once. Subsequent to a culture period of nine to ten days, CD4+ T cells were isolated. The record originates from a study of vaccination effects on CD4 cells after COVID-19. The sequence was collected from a human donor who received a COVID-19 vaccine. This specimen was CD4+ T cells from PBMCs cultured without peptide, taken before COVID-19 vaccination.

CDR3 coding DNA: TGTGCCAGCAGTGAAGCAGCAGAGACCCAGTACTTC. Translated: CASSEAAETQYF. The chain links TRBV6-1 to TRBJ2-5, with no clear D. The germline CDR1 and CDR2 sequences are MNHNS and SASEGT. The CDR3 length is 12 residues. The V and J ends lost 0 bases and 4 bases respectively, with 3 bases between them.